The entry that follows covers one T cell receptor beta chain sequence. Its matching antigen is unknown. Trimming cost V 2 bases and J 5 bases, with 6 bases left between them. The CDR3 spans 12 residues. This entry is derived from a study of CD8 T cells in Susac syndrome. Study findings and constraints: The study acknowledged a relatively small number of individuals in its TCR sequencing and HLA analysis.

The study used treatment-naive patients who had stable or active relapsing-remitting disease as multiple sclerosis controls. The RNA, about 0.5 to 1 ug, was put through reverse transcription using random hexamers. Multiplex immunoSEQ PCR targeted 54 Vbeta and 13 Jbeta TCR beta segments. In TCRdb, the immunoSEQ multiplex PCR reads were re-called with MiXCR into one record per CDR3 protein. Among more than 70,000 distinct CDR3 sequences, 90% to 95% were seen once, and the ten largest hold 0.5%. This sequence joins TRBV12-3 or TRBV12-4 and TRBJ1-1; D unclear. The TCR comes from a human donor with multiple sclerosis. Sequencing was carried out using CD8+ T cells from PBMCs. CDR3 amino acids: CASSLSGTEAFF. The CDR3 DNA is TGTGCCAGCAGTTTAAGCGGGACTGAAGCTTTCTTT.